These 4 T cell receptor beta chains originate from one sample sequenced in a study of CD8+ T cells in alopecia areata. cDNA serving as the sequencing template came from extracted, reverse transcribed RNA. Profiling relied on immunoSEQ multiplex PCR, and the TCRdb table lists in-frame clones only, not all of them. The table shows 150,000 to 200,000 clones, with 45% to 60% occurring only once. Described treatment: oral pan-JAK inhibitor, 5-10 mg twice daily. The material sequenced was CD8+ T cells sorted from blood, taken at approximately week 52, from a patient treated with tofacitinib. The origin of the receptors is a human donor with alopecia areata.

For this clone: A much larger clone sits a single nucleotide away, making a read error possible. The chain carries TRBV7-8 and TRBJ2-5, with 8 bases that match TRBD2. The CDR3 is 14 amino acids. Trimming removed 2 bases from V and 2 bases from J; junction bases left unmatched: 1. CDR1 is SGHVS and CDR2 is FQNEAQ in the germline V gene. The CDR3 spells CASSLLAGQETQYF. The CDR3 DNA is TGTGCCAGCAGCTTATTAGCGGGACAAGAGACCCAGTACTTC.

The chain employs TRBV27 and TRBJ2-3; 7 bases fit TRBD1. Germline lookup yields CDR1 MNHEY and CDR2 SMNVEV (reference sequence). The CDR3 totals 16 residues. Losses at the gene ends were 4 bases for V and 4 bases for J; bases not matched to a gene: 11. CDR3 sequence (DNA): TGTGCCAGCAGTTCATACAGGGGTGATGGTCCAGATACGCAGTATTTT. Amino acid sequence: CASSSYRGDGPDTQYF.

This clone was seen only a few times. The chain links TRBV4-1 to TRBJ2-7; D is unclear. The CDR3 length is 13 residues. The V end was cut by 6 bases, the J end by 0 bases, with 9 bases between. The germline V gene has CDR1 MGHRA and CDR2 YSYEKL. In DNA form, the CDR3 reads TGCGCCAGCAGGGATACCCTCTCCTACGAGCAGTACTTC. Translated, it gives CASRDTLSYEQYF.

The chain carries TRBV6-1 and TRBJ1-1, with D possibly matching TRBD1 (5 bases). The ends were cut back, 4 bases at V and 6 bases at J, with 12 bases in the middle. Per the germline V gene, CDR1 is MNHNS and CDR2 is SASEGT. This CDR3 has 13 residues. The DNA for the CDR3 is TGTGCCAGCAGTGTCGGCAGGGAGGCTGAAGCTTTCTTT. This encodes CASSVGREAEAFF.